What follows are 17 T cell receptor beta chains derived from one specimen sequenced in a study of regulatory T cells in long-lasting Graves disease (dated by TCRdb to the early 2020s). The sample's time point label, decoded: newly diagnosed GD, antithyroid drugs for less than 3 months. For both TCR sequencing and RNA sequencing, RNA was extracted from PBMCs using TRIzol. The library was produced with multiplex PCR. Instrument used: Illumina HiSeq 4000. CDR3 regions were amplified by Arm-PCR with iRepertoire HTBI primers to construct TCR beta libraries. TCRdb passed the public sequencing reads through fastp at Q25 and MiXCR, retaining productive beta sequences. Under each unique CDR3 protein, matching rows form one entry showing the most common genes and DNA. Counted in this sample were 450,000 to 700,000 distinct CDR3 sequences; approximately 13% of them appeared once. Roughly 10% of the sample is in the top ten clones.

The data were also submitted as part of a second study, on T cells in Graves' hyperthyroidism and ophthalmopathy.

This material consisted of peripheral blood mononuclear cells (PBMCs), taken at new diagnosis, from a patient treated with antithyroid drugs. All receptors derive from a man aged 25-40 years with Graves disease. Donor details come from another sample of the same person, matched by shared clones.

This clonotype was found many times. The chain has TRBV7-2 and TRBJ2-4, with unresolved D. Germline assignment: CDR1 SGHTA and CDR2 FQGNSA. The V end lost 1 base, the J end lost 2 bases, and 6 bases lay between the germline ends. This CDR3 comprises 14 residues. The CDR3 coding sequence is TGTGCCAGCAGCTTAGGGGCGACCAAAAACATTCAGTACTTC. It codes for CASSLGATKNIQYF. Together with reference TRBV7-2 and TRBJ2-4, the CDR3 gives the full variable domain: GAGVSQSPSNKVTEKGKDVELRCDPISGHTALYWYRQSLGQGLEFLIYFQGNSAPDKSGLPSDRFSAERTGGSVSTLTIQRTQQEDSAVYLCASSLGATKNIQYFGAGTRLSVL.

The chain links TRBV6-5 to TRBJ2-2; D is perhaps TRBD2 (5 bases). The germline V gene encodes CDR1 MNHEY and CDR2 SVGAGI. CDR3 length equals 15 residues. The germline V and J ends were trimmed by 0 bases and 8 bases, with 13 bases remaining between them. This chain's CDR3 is CASSYSGLPRGELFF. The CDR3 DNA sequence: TGTGCCAGCAGTTACTCCGGACTCCCGCGTGGGGAGCTGTTTTTT.

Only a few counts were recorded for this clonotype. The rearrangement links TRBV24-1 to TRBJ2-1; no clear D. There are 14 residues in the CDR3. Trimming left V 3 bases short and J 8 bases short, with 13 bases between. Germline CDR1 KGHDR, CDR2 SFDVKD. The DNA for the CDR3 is TGTGCCACCAGTGATCCCTGGAGCCCCGATGAGCAGTTCTTC. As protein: CATSDPWSPDEQFF.

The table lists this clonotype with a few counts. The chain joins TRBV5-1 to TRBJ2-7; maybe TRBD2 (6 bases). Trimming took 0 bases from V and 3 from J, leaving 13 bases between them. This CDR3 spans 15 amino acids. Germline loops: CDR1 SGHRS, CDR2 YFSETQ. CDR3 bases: TGCGCCAGCAGCTTGGGGGTAGCGGAGGTCTACGAGCAGTACTTC. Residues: CASSLGVAEVYEQYF.

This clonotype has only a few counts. CDR3 coding DNA: TGTGCCAGCAGTTTTATTGGGAGCGGAACCTACAATGAGCAGTTCTTC. Translating it yields CASSFIGSGTYNEQFF. The chain is built from TRBV7-9 and TRBJ2-1, with a possible D match to TRBD2 (5 bases). CDR1 and CDR2 from the germline V gene are SEHNR and FQNEAQ (reference sequence). V was clipped by 6 bases and J by 2 bases, with 17 bases between them. The CDR3 runs 16 residues.

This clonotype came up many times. CDR3 loop: CASSPEGFNTIYF. The CDR3 region has the DNA TGTGCCAGCAGTCCCGAAGGTTTCAACACCATATATTTT. The chain joins TRBV12-3 or TRBV12-4 to TRBJ1-3; D gene unclear. V was clipped by 5 bases and J by 7 bases, with 12 bases between them. The CDR3 contains 13 residues.

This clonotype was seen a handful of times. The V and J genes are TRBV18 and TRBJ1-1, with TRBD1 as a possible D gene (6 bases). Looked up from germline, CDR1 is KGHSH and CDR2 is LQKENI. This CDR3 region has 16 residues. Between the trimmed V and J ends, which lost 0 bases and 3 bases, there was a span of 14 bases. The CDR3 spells CASSPPGGAFDTEAFF. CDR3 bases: TGTGCCAGCTCACCACCGGGGGGGGCATTCGACACTGAAGCTTTCTTT.

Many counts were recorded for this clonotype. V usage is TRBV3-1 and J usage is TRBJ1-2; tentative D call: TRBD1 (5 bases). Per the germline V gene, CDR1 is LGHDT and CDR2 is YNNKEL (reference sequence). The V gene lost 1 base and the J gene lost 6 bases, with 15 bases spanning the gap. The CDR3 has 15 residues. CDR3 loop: CASSQVPSGGNGYTF. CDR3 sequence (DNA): TGTGCCAGCAGCCAAGTCCCCTCCGGGGGTAATGGCTACACCTTC.

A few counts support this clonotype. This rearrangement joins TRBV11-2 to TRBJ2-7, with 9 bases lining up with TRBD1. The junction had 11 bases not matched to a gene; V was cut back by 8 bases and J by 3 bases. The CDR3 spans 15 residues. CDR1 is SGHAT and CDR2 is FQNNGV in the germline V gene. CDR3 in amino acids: CASSPGQGPIYEQYF. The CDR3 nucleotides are TGTGCCAGCTCACCCGGACAGGGGCCTATCTACGAGCAGTACTTC. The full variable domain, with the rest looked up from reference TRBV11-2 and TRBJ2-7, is EAGVAQSPRYKIIEKRQSVAFWCNPISGHATLYWYQQILGQGPKLLIQFQNNGVVDDSQLPKDRFSAERLKGVDSTLKIQPAKLEDSAVYLCASSPGQGPIYEQYFGPGTRLTVT.

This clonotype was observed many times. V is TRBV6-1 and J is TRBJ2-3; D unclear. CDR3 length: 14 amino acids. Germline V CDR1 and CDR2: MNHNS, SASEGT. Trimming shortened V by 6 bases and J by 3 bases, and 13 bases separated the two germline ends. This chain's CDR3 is CASRSGPLTDTQYF. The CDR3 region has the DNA TGTGCCAGCAGGTCAGGTCCGTTGACAGATACGCAGTATTTT.

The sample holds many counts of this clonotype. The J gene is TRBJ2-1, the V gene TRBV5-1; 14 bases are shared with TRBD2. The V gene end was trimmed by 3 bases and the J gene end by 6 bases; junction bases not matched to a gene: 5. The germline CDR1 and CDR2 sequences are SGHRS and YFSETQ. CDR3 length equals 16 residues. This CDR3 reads CASSSHGTSGSNEQFF. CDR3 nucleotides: TGCGCCAGCAGCTCCCATGGGACTAGCGGGAGCAATGAGCAGTTCTTC. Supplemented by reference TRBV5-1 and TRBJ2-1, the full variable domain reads KAGVTQTPRYLIKTRGQQVTLSCSPISGHRSVSWYQQTPGQGLQFLFEYFSETQRNKGNFPGRFSGRQFSNSRSEMNVSTLELGDSALYLCASSSHGTSGSNEQFFGPGTRLTVL.

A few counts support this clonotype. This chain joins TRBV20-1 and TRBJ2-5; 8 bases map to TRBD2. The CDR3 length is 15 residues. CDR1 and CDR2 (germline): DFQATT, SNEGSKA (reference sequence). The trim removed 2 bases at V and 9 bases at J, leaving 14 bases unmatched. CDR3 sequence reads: CSARRDLSGATAQYF. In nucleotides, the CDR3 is TGCAGTGCTAGAAGGGATCTTAGCGGGGCCACGGCCCAGTACTTC.

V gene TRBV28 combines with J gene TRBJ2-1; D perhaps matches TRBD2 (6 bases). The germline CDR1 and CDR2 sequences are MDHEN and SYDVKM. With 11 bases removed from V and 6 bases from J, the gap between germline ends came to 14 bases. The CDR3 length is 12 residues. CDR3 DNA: TGTGCCGCCCTCGGAGGGAGCAATGAGCAGTTCTTC. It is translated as CAALGGSNEQFF.

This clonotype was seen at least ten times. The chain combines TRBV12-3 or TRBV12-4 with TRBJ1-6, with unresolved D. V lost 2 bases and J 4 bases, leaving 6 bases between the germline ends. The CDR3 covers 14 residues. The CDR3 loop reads CASSLWAYNSPLHF. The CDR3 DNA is TGTGCCAGCAGTTTATGGGCTTATAATTCACCCCTCCACTTT.

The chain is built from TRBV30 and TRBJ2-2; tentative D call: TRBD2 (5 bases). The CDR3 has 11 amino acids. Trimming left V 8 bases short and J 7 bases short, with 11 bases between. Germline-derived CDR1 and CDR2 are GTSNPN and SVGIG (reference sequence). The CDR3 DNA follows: TGTGCCCTGACTACGGGCGGGGAGCTGTTTTTT. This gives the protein CALTTGGELFF.

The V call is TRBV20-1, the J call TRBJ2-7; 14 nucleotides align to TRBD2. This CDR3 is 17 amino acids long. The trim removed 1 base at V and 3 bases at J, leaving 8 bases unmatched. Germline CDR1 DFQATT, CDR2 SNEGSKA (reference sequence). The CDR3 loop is CSARVTSGTSGSYEQYF. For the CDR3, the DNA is TGCAGTGCTAGAGTTACGTCGGGGACTAGCGGGAGCTACGAGCAGTACTTC.

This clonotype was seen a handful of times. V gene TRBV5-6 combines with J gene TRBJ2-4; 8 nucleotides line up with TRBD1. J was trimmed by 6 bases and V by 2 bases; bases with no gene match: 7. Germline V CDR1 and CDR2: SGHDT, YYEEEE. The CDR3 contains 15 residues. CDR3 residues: CASSFTGTGRNIQYF. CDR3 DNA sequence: TGTGCCAGCAGCTTTACCGGGACAGGTCGAAACATTCAGTACTTC.